The rows below give T cell receptor beta chains drawn from one sample of a study of blood T cell repertoires in COVID-19. TCRdb keeps only in-frame clones here, not all; method: immunoSEQ multiplex PCR. The sample holds 110,000 to 150,000 clones, 84% seen once. The specimen sequenced was peripheral blood. These receptors originate from a man aged 55-75 years with active or convalescent COVID-19. Each CDR3 is given with its conserved first and last residue. Each record gives: V gene, D gene, J gene, clone size, CDR3 DNA, CDR3 protein. A D gene is named only where the DNA matches it firmly. A row's size may be missing; if present it is once, few, many or a size class.

V gene: TRBV27; D gene: -; J gene: TRBJ2-1; clone size: -; CDR3 DNA: TGTGCCAGCAGTTTGCGGAATACCCTCTTTAGCTCCTACAATGAGCAGTTCTTC; CDR3 protein: CASSLRNTLFSSYNEQFF
V gene: TRBV4-1; D gene: TRBD2; J gene: TRBJ2-3; clone size: once; CDR3 DNA: TGCGCCAGCAGCCGCGGACTAGCGGGAGACCTACCTAGCACAGATACGCAGTATTTT; CDR3 protein: CASSRGLAGDLPSTDTQYF
V gene: TRBV6-5; D gene: TRBD1; J gene: TRBJ2-5; clone size: -; CDR3 DNA: TGTGCCAGCAGTTCCGGGACAGGGGCCTACCAAGAGACCCAGTACTTC; CDR3 protein: CASSSGTGAYQETQYF
V gene: TRBV11-3; D gene: TRBD1; J gene: TRBJ1-4; clone size: -; CDR3 DNA: TGTGCCAGCAGCGACGATTCCGGGACAGGGAATGAAAAACTGTTTTTT; CDR3 protein: CASSDDSGTGNEKLFF
V gene: TRBV25-1; D gene: -; J gene: TRBJ1-1; clone size: -; CDR3 DNA: TGTGCCAGCAGTGAATATGCACAGGTGAACACTGAAGCTTTCTTT; CDR3 protein: CASSEYAQVNTEAFF
V gene: TRBV27; D gene: TRBD1; J gene: TRBJ1-2; clone size: -; CDR3 DNA: TGTGCCAGCAGTTTACAGGGGGCGAAGATCCTCCATGGCTACACCTTC; CDR3 protein: CASSLQGAKILHGYTF
V gene: TRBV4-1; D gene: -; J gene: TRBJ1-1; clone size: once; CDR3 DNA: TGCGCCAGCAGCCACAAAAACAGGGTGAGCCGCACTGAAGCTTTCTTT; CDR3 protein: CASSHKNRVSRTEAFF
V gene: TRBV7-2; D gene: -; J gene: TRBJ2-2; clone size: -; CDR3 DNA: TGTGCCAGCAGCGCGGGTTCTCACACCGGGGAGCTGTTTTTT; CDR3 protein: CASSAGSHTGELFF
V gene: TRBV4-3; D gene: TRBD1; J gene: TRBJ2-2; clone size: -; CDR3 DNA: TGCGCCAGCAGCCTCGGACAGGGGGCGTCCACCGGGGAGCTGTTTTTT; CDR3 protein: CASSLGQGASTGELFF
V gene: TRBV7-9; D gene: -; J gene: TRBJ2-3; clone size: -; CDR3 DNA: TGTGCCAGCAGCCGACTGGATTCAGATACGCAGTATTTT; CDR3 protein: CASSRLDSDTQYF
V gene: TRBV7-9; D gene: TRBD1; J gene: TRBJ2-7; clone size: -; CDR3 DNA: TGTGCCAGCAGCTTGAACAGGGGGCCCTCCTACGAGCAGTACTTC; CDR3 protein: CASSLNRGPSYEQYF
V gene: TRBV28; D gene: TRBD1; J gene: TRBJ1-5; clone size: few; CDR3 DNA: TGTGCCAGCAGTTTATTGCAAACAGGGGTTCAGCCCCAGCATTTT; CDR3 protein: CASSLLQTGVQPQHF
V gene: TRBV28; D gene: -; J gene: TRBJ1-6; clone size: -; CDR3 DNA: TGTGCCAGCGGACAGCTTCGCAATTCACCCCTCCACTTT; CDR3 protein: CASGQLRNSPLHF
V gene: TRBV6-1; D gene: TRBD2; J gene: TRBJ2-1; clone size: -; CDR3 DNA: TGTGCCAGCAGTGTAGCGGGAGGAAAACGCTACAATGAGCAGTTCTTC; CDR3 protein: CASSVAGGKRYNEQFF
V gene: TRBV7-2; D gene: -; J gene: TRBJ1-1; clone size: -; CDR3 DNA: TGTGCCAGCAGCTTAGCAGCAATGAACACTGAAGCTTTCTTT; CDR3 protein: CASSLAAMNTEAFF
V gene: TRBV4-3; D gene: TRBD1; J gene: TRBJ1-2; clone size: -; CDR3 DNA: TGCGCCAGCAGCCAAGGAGTGGACAGGACTTATGGCTACACCTTC; CDR3 protein: CASSQGVDRTYGYTF
V gene: TRBV25-1; D gene: -; J gene: TRBJ2-7; clone size: -; CDR3 DNA: TGTGCCAGCAGTGGACCACAGGGCTACGAGCAGTACTTC; CDR3 protein: CASSGPQGYEQYF
V gene: TRBV7-8; D gene: -; J gene: TRBJ1-5; clone size: -; CDR3 DNA: TGTGCCAGCAGCTTAAGAGCCCGGGTCTCCAATCAGCCCCAGCATTTT; CDR3 protein: CASSLRARVSNQPQHF
V gene: TRBV15; D gene: TRBD1; J gene: TRBJ1-2; clone size: -; CDR3 DNA: TGTGCCACCAGCGAAAACCGGGACAGGTTCAACTATGGCTACACCTTC; CDR3 protein: CATSENRDRFNYGYTF
V gene: TRBV19; D gene: TRBD1; J gene: TRBJ1-1; clone size: once; CDR3 DNA: TGTGCCAGTAGTGCAGGACAGGGGGCCACTGAAGCTTTCTTT; CDR3 protein: CASSAGQGATEAFF
V gene: TRBV24-1; D gene: TRBD1; J gene: TRBJ2-1; clone size: -; CDR3 DNA: TGTGCCACCAGTGACCCCACAGGGGGCTTTGAGCAGTTCTTC; CDR3 protein: CATSDPTGGFEQFF
V gene: TRBV13; D gene: TRBD1; J gene: TRBJ1-3; clone size: once; CDR3 DNA: TGTGCCAGCAGCTTCCGGGACAGACGAAGAGGAAACACCATATATTTT; CDR3 protein: CASSFRDRRRGNTIYF
V gene: TRBV5-1; D gene: TRBD1; J gene: TRBJ1-6; clone size: -; CDR3 DNA: TGCGCCAGCAGCTTGGGTACAGGGGGTACCTATAATTCACCCCTCCACTTT; CDR3 protein: CASSLGTGGTYNSPLHF
V gene: TRBV4-3; D gene: TRBD1; J gene: TRBJ2-7; clone size: once; CDR3 DNA: TGCGCCAGCAGCCAAGCCTGGACAGGGGGCGACGAGCAGTACTTC; CDR3 protein: CASSQAWTGGDEQYF
V gene: TRBV7-9; D gene: -; J gene: TRBJ2-6; clone size: -; CDR3 DNA: TGTGCCAGCAGCCCAGGGTCGGCCCCTGGGGCCAACGTCCTGACTTTC; CDR3 protein: CASSPGSAPGANVLTF
V gene: TRBV28; D gene: TRBD1; J gene: TRBJ1-2; clone size: few; CDR3 DNA: TGTGCCAGCAGTCCGAGACTAGACCGGGACAGTTACTATGGCTACACCTTC; CDR3 protein: CASSPRLDRDSYYGYTF
V gene: TRBV5-4; D gene: -; J gene: TRBJ2-3; clone size: -; CDR3 DNA: TGTGCCAGCAGCTTGGATATTGGGGGCGGCACAGATACGCAGTATTTT; CDR3 protein: CASSLDIGGGTDTQYF
V gene: TRBV27; D gene: -; J gene: TRBJ1-4; clone size: -; CDR3 DNA: TGTGCCAGCAGCCCGGTAGCCGGGACATTGGATGCAACTAATGAAAAACTGTTTTTT; CDR3 protein: CASSPVAGTLDATNEKLFF
V gene: TRBV18; D gene: -; J gene: TRBJ2-1; clone size: once; CDR3 DNA: TGTGCCAGCTCACCACAGGGGTCCTCGGGTAATGAGCAGTTCTTC; CDR3 protein: CASSPQGSSGNEQFF
V gene: TRBV4-1; D gene: -; J gene: TRBJ2-4; clone size: -; CDR3 DNA: TGCGCCAGCAGCCAAGCGTCCAGTCGGGTAGCCAAAAACATTCAGTACTTC; CDR3 protein: CASSQASSRVAKNIQYF
V gene: TRBV11-2; D gene: TRBD1; J gene: TRBJ1-2; clone size: -; CDR3 DNA: TGTGCCAGCAGCTTAACCGGGACAGGGGGCATGGGAGGCCATGGCTACACCTTC; CDR3 protein: CASSLTGTGGMGGHGYTF
V gene: TRBV11-1; D gene: -; J gene: TRBJ1-5; clone size: -; CDR3 DNA: TGTGCCAGCAGTGGGCTACGCAATCAGCCCCAGCATTTT; CDR3 protein: CASSGLRNQPQHF
V gene: TRBV3-1/TRBV3-2; D gene: TRBD1; J gene: TRBJ1-2; clone size: -; CDR3 DNA: TGTGCCAGCAGCCAAAGACAGGGGGCCAACTATGGCTACACCTTC; CDR3 protein: CASSQRQGANYGYTF
V gene: TRBV2; D gene: -; J gene: TRBJ2-3; clone size: -; CDR3 DNA: TGTGCCAGCAGTGATATGGCGGGTGCTACAGATACGCAGTATTTT; CDR3 protein: CASSDMAGATDTQYF
V gene: TRBV2; D gene: -; J gene: TRBJ1-5; clone size: -; CDR3 DNA: TGTGCCAGCAGTGAGAGGCAGTCAATCAATCAGCCCCAGCATTTT; CDR3 protein: CASSERQSINQPQHF
V gene: TRBV19; D gene: -; J gene: TRBJ2-4; clone size: -; CDR3 DNA: TGTGCCAGTAGTATCTTGGCGGAAAACATTCAGTACTTC; CDR3 protein: CASSILAENIQYF
V gene: TRBV4-3; D gene: -; J gene: TRBJ2-5; clone size: few; CDR3 DNA: TGCGCCAGCAGCCAAGATTCAGGACAGCAAGAGACCCAGTACTTC; CDR3 protein: CASSQDSGQQETQYF
V gene: TRBV4-1; D gene: TRBD1; J gene: TRBJ2-6; clone size: few; CDR3 DNA: TGCGCCAGCAGCCGAGGACTGACTTGGGACAGGGGCTCTGGGGCCAACGTCCTGACTTTC; CDR3 protein: CASSRGLTWDRGSGANVLTF
V gene: TRBV27; D gene: -; J gene: TRBJ1-5; clone size: -; CDR3 DNA: TGTGCCAGCAGTTTACATATCGGGAATCAGCCCCAGCATTTT; CDR3 protein: CASSLHIGNQPQHF
V gene: TRBV29-1; D gene: TRBD1; J gene: TRBJ1-1; clone size: -; CDR3 DNA: TGCAGCGTTGCACAGGGGGACACTGAAGCTTTCTTT; CDR3 protein: CSVAQGDTEAFF
V gene: TRBV7-8; D gene: -; J gene: TRBJ2-2; clone size: -; CDR3 DNA: TGTGCCAGCAGCTTATTGAGGTTCTTAGGGGAATACACCGGGGAGCTGTTTTTT; CDR3 protein: CASSLLRFLGEYTGELFF